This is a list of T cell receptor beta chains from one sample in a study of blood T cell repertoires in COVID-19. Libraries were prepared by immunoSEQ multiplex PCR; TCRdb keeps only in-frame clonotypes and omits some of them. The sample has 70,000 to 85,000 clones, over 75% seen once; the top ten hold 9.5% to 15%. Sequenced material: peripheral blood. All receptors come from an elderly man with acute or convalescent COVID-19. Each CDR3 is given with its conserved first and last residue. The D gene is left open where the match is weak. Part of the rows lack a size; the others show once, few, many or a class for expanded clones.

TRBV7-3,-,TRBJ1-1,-,CASREFTNTEAFF,TGTGCCAGCCGTGAGTTTACGAACACTGAAGCTTTCTTT
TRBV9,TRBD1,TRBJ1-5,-,CASNSTGGAHINSNQPQHF,TGTGCCAGCAACAGTACAGGGGGCGCCCATATTAATAGCAATCAGCCCCAGCATTTT
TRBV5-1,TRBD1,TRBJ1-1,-,CASSPSPGGNTEAFF,TGCGCCAGCAGCCCTTCCCCAGGGGGCAACACTGAAGCTTTCTTT
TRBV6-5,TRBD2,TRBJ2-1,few,CASRPSSGGYNEQFF,TGTGCCAGCAGGCCCTCTAGCGGGGGGTACAATGAGCAGTTCTTC
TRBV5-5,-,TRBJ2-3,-,CASRMAGLSTDTQYF,TGTGCCAGCAGAATGGCAGGGCTAAGCACAGATACGCAGTATTTT
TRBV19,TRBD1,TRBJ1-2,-,CASSMSVGQGSYGYTF,TGTGCCAGTAGTATGTCCGTCGGACAGGGTAGTTATGGCTACACCTTC
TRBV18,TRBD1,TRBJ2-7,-,CASSRDSPSYEQYF,TGTGCCAGCTCCCGGGACAGTCCGTCCTACGAGCAGTACTTC
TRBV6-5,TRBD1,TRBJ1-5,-,CASSRDRGNQPQHF,TGTGCCAGCAGCCGGGACAGGGGTAATCAGCCCCAGCATTTT
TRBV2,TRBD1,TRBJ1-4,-,CASSERVRGTTNEKLFF,TGTGCCAGCAGTGAACGGGTCAGGGGGACAACTAATGAAAAACTGTTTTTT
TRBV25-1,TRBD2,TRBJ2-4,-,CASRAGGNIQYF,TGTGCCAGCAGAGCGGGGGGAAACATTCAGTACTTC
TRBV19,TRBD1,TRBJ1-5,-,CASSHLVDRSSNQPQHF,TGTGCCAGTAGCCACCTGGTGGACAGGAGTTCCAATCAGCCCCAGCATTTT
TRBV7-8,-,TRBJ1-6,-,CASSFDRRNSPLHF,TGTGCCAGCAGCTTTGACAGACGAAATTCACCCCTCCACTTT
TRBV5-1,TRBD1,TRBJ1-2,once,CASSLNTGTGLGGYTF,TGCGCCAGCAGCTTAAATACCGGGACAGGGTTAGGCGGCTACACCTTC
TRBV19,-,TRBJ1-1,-,CASNPDRTAEAFF,TGTGCCAGTAACCCCGACCGGACAGCAGAAGCTTTCTTT